This entry concerns a single T cell receptor beta chain. Its antigen is not known. This same CDR3 is encoded by further DNA sequences in the sample. The CDR3 sequence is 15 residues long. The V and J ends lost 6 bases and 4 bases, in that order; junction bases with no gene match: 8. Germline V lookup: CDR1 LNHDA, CDR2 SQIVND (reference sequence). The record originates from a study of cytomegalovirus exposure and HLA in healthy donors. Background on the study: Early on, a data release was issued that held tens of millions of unique TCRs from HLA-typed donors. Overall study results and limits: What a later analysis reportedly showed was that an Asian-associated ancestry cluster had fewer N-insertions than the 666-donor mean.

A multiplex PCR was run with 60 Vbeta primers and 13 Jbeta primers. The method was immunoSEQ multiplex PCR; TCRdb's version includes in-frame clones alone and lacks a portion of them. The table includes roughly 220,000 clones, around four fifths detected once. Specimen: PBMCs. The chain uses TRBV19 and TRBJ2-3; 9 nucleotides match TRBD2. The origin of this receptor is a man aged 50-60 years in good health and CMV-seronegative. The CDR3 region is CASRGGLAGPDTQYF. CDR3 DNA: TGTGCCAGTAGAGGGGGACTAGCTGGCCCAGATACGCAGTATTTT. The whole variable domain, filled in from reference TRBV19 and TRBJ2-3, reads DGGITQSPKYLFRKEGQNVTLSCEQNLNHDAMYWYRQDPGQGLRLIYYSQIVNDFQKGDIAEGYSVSREKKESFPLTVTSAQKNPTAFYLCASRGGLAGPDTQYFGPGTRLTVL.